Listed here are 32 T cell receptor beta chains from one sample, sequenced in a study of PD-1 blockade in classical Hodgkin lymphoma. Time point reported: cycle 4 day 1 (C4D1), after around six weeks of nivolumab. Relapse after autologous stem cell transplantation occurred in every patient, and brentuximab vedotin exposure varied. Repertoires were generated with immunoSEQ multiplex PCR, while TCRdb's copy carries only in-frame clones and drops some. The table shows some 24,000 clones, with under 75% occurring only once. The starting material was peripheral blood mononuclear cells (PBMCs), obtained before the fourth cycle of nivolumab. The receptors come from a human donor with classical Hodgkin lymphoma.

This clone occurred once. The chain has TRBV18 and TRBJ2-2, with TRBD1 matching over 7 bases. The CDR3 extends over 18 amino acids. The V gene end was trimmed by 1 base and the J gene end by 2 bases; junction bases not matched to a gene: 10. Germline V gene data show CDR1 as KGHSH and CDR2 as LQKENI. The CDR3 loop is CASSPQFTGAGNTGELFF. CDR3 in DNA: TGTGCCAGCTCACCACAGTTTACAGGGGCTGGAAACACCGGGGAGCTGTTTTTT. The full variable domain, its missing parts supplied by reference TRBV18 and TRBJ2-2, is NAGVMQNPRHLVRRRGQEARLRCSPMKGHSHVYWYRQLPEEGLKFMVYLQKENIIDESGMPKERFSAEFPKEGPSILRIQQVVRGDSAAYFCASSPQFTGAGNTGELFFGEGSRLTVL.

This chain connects TRBV7-2 to TRBJ1-1; D uncertain. The CDR3 runs to 13 residues. V was pared by 4 bases and J by 3 bases, with 9 bases between. From germline, CDR1 is SGHTA and CDR2 FQGNSA. CDR3 sequence reads: CASSSARDTEAFF. The CDR3 DNA reads as TGTGCCAGCAGCTCGGCAAGGGACACTGAAGCTTTCTTT.

By sample share, this clone is medium-sized. V usage is TRBV7-9 and J usage is TRBJ1-1; TRBD1 might be the D (6 bases). The V gene lost 5 bases and the J gene lost 6 bases, with 13 bases spanning the gap. This CDR3 comprises 13 residues. Germline CDR1 and CDR2: SEHNR and FQNEAQ (reference sequence). CDR3 residues: CASSPGGISEAFF. The CDR3 region has the DNA TGTGCCAGCAGCCCTGGGGGCATCTCTGAAGCTTTCTTT.

The chain has TRBV7-6 and TRBJ2-3; 9 bases map to TRBD2. Looked up from germline, CDR1 is SGHVS and CDR2 is FNYEAQ. The CDR3 sequence is 17 residues long. V shed 5 bases, J shed 4 bases, and the junction held 13 bases outside the gene matches. In DNA form, the CDR3 reads TGTGCCAGCAGCCCAAACGCGGGGGGGCCGTCGGCAGATACGCAGTATTTT. This gives the protein CASSPNAGGPSADTQYF.

The chain joins TRBV6-5 to TRBJ2-5; D remains ambiguous. The J call may be in error: the DNA end matches TRBJ2-7 better. Looked up from germline, CDR1 is MNHEY and CDR2 is SVGAGI. The CDR3 spans 14 residues. In DNA form, the CDR3 reads TGTGCCAGCAGTTGGTCCCTACCTTCTTACGAGCAGTACTTC. It codes for CASSWSLPSYEQYF.

V usage is TRBV7-2 and J usage is TRBJ1-4; D possibly corresponds to TRBD1 (6 bases). The CDR3 has 19 residues. The V gene's germline CDR1 is SGHTA and CDR2 FQGNSA. Trimming removed 2 bases at V and 1 base at J, with 20 bases between. Here the CDR3 reads CASSLRGGGGQETNEKLFF. The CDR3 DNA follows: TGTGCCAGCAGCTTAAGAGGCGGAGGGGGTCAAGAAACTAATGAAAAACTGTTTTTT.

This clone was observed a handful of times. The rearrangement joins TRBV9 to TRBJ1-3; no reliable D call. In germline, CDR1 is SGDLS, CDR2 YYNGEE. This CDR3 has 15 residues. The V end lost 3 bases, the J end lost 0 bases, and 10 bases lay between the germline ends. CDR3 nucleotides: TGTGCCAGCAGCGCGGACGGCTACTCTGGAAACACCATATATTTT. This sequence encodes CASSADGYSGNTIYF.

The chain uses TRBV7-2 and TRBJ1-5; D is possibly TRBD1 (5 bases). Germline lookup yields CDR1 SGHTA and CDR2 FQGNSA. There are 15 residues in the CDR3. V was cut by 5 bases and J by 3 bases, with 14 bases left in between. The CDR3 DNA is TGTGCCAGCAGCCTAGAGGGAGGGGTCAATCAGCCCCAGCATTTT. This gives the protein CASSLEGGVNQPQHF.

The chain employs TRBV30 and TRBJ1-2; no definite D call. The CDR3 has 12 residues. Germline assignment: CDR1 GTSNPN and CDR2 SVGIG (reference sequence). The V end was cut by 2 bases, the J end by 3 bases, with 7 bases between. CDR3 DNA: TGTGCCTGGAGTCGGTTCTACTATGGCTACACCTTC. It yields the protein CAWSRFYYGYTF.

The chain is built from TRBV1 and TRBJ2-7; the listed D gene, TRBD2, was not tested against the DNA. TRBV1 is given as a pseudogene. The CDR3 loop spans 16 amino acids. The CDR3: CTSIPRDSGGAREQYV. The CDR3 DNA reads as TGCACCAGCATCCCAAGGGACAGCGGGGGGGCCCGCGAGCAGTACGTC.

The DNA of the CDR3 is TGTGCCAGCAGCCCTTTCAGGGGTTCTACCGGGGAGCTGTTTTTT. Its protein is CASSPFRGSTGELFF. The V and J genes are TRBV7-8 and TRBJ2-2; D is perhaps TRBD1 (6 bases). The CDR3 is 15 residues long. CDR1 is SGHVS, CDR2 FQNEAQ, per germline. Trimming shortened V by 5 bases and J by 5 bases, and 15 bases separated the two germline ends. The complete variable domain, with remaining parts taken from reference TRBV7-8 and TRBJ2-2, reads GAGVSQSPRYKVAKRGQDVALRCDPISGHVSLFWYQQALGQGPEFLTYFQNEAQLDKSGLPSDRFFAERPEGSVSTLKIQRTQQEDSAVYLCASSPFRGSTGELFFGEGSRLTVL.

This rearrangement joins TRBV11-3 to TRBJ2-2; tentative D call: TRBD1 (6 bases). The germline V and J ends were trimmed by 2 bases and 6 bases, with 13 bases remaining between them. This CDR3 has 15 residues. Germline assignment: CDR1 SGHNT and CDR2 YENEEA. The CDR3 loop is CASSLTGLSSGELFF. CDR3 DNA: TGTGCCAGCAGCTTAACAGGGTTGTCATCCGGGGAGCTGTTTTTT.

This chain connects TRBV28 to TRBJ2-2; D may be TRBD1 (6 bases). CDR1 and CDR2 from the germline V gene are MDHEN and SYDVKM. V was pared by 3 bases and J by 9 bases, with 17 bases between. This CDR3 comprises 15 residues. CDR3 bases: TGTGCCAGCAGTTTGGGGGCACAGGGAAGCCGGGAGCTGTTTTTT. It translates to CASSLGAQGSRELFF.

The gene calls are TRBV6-6 and TRBJ1-2; D gene ambiguous. CDR1 and CDR2 from the germline V gene are MNHNY and SVGAGI (reference sequence). This CDR3 is built from 11 residues. V was clipped by 7 bases and J by 4 bases, with 7 bases between them. The CDR3 reads CASMAGYGYTF. DNA for the CDR3: TGTGCCAGCATGGCGGGCTATGGCTACACCTTC.

This rearrangement joins TRBV5-4 to TRBJ2-1; a weak D match, TRBD2 (6 bases). The CDR3 runs to 13 residues. V was pared by 4 bases and J by 5 bases, with 10 bases between. Germline loops: CDR1 SGHNT, CDR2 YYREEE (reference sequence). As DNA, the CDR3 is TGTGCCAGCAGCCTGGCGGGGAACAATGAGCAGTTCTTC. Translating gives CASSLAGNNEQFF.

The rearrangement joins TRBV4-1 to TRBJ1-5; a possible D gene is TRBD1 (5 bases). The germline V and J ends were trimmed by 1 base and 2 bases, with 12 bases remaining between them. Germline V gene lookup returns CDR1 MGHRA and CDR2 YSYEKL. This CDR3 is 16 amino acids long. This CDR3 reads CASSQGRDVGNQPQHF. The DNA of the CDR3 is TGCGCCAGCAGCCAAGGCCGGGACGTAGGCAATCAGCCCCAGCATTTT.

The V and J genes are TRBV7-9 and TRBJ1-3; D call uncertain. The CDR3 runs 15 residues. Trimming shortened V by 3 bases and J by 2 bases, and 11 bases separated the two germline ends. Germline V gene sequence: CDR1 SEHNR, CDR2 FQNEAQ (reference sequence). The CDR3, as DNA: TGTGCCAGCAGCTTGGATGGCAATCCTGGAAACACCATATATTTT. This codes for CASSLDGNPGNTIYF.

J is TRBJ1-1 and V is TRBV6-1; possible D gene TRBD1, 6 bases. Germline CDR1 MNHNS, CDR2 SASEGT. The V and J ends lost 6 bases and 4 bases respectively, with 18 bases between them. This CDR3 is built from 15 residues. The DNA for the CDR3 is TGTGCCAGCAGCCGATCGGGGGGCGTTGGCACTGAAGCTTTCTTT. It is translated as CASSRSGGVGTEAFF.

This chain connects TRBV6-5 to TRBJ2-7; TRBD1 aligns across 8 bases. This CDR3 has 15 residues. Germline V gene lookup returns CDR1 MNHEY and CDR2 SVGAGI. With 0 bases clipped from V and 7 bases from J, the junction kept 8 bases outside the gene matches. Written as DNA, the CDR3 is TGTGCCAGCAGTTACTCATGGCAGGGGGCAGGGGAGCAGTACTTC. Its translation is CASSYSWQGAGEQYF.

On this clone itself: The junction differs from germline at one of its ends, possibly a read error. This chain connects TRBV7-9 to TRBJ2-7; 10 nucleotides match TRBD1. The germline gives CDR1 SEHNR, CDR2 FQNEAQ (reference sequence). The CDR3 spans 17 residues. The CDR3 DNA reads as TGCGCCAGCAGCCGGAGTGCGGCGGGGACAGGGGCCTACGAGCAGTACTTC. Residues: CASSRSAAGTGAYEQYF.

The genes are TRBV6-6 and TRBJ2-6; TRBD1 might be the D (6 bases). Trimming pared 11 bases from V and 4 bases from J, leaving 12 bases between. The length of the CDR3 is 13 residues. CDR1 and CDR2 (germline): MNHNY, SVGAGI (reference sequence). For the CDR3, the DNA is TGTGCCTCACAGGGTTCCGGGGCCAACGTCCTGACTTTC. Residues: CASQGSGANVLTF.

As concerns this clone: A junction end diverges from the germline sequence, so it may reflect a read error. The genes are TRBV11-3 and TRBJ2-5, with 15 nucleotides matching TRBD2. CDR1 is SGHNT, CDR2 YENEEA, per germline. The CDR3 runs 16 residues. The CDR3 region is CASSQGTSGGQGTQYF. As DNA, the CDR3 is TGTGCCAGCAGCCAAGGGACTAGCGGGGGGCAAGGGACCCAGTACTTC.

The chain employs TRBV4-2 and TRBJ1-4; D is unresolved. V lost 6 bases, J lost 0 bases, and 11 bases lay in between. The CDR3 spans 15 residues. CDR1 and CDR2 (germline): LGHNA, YNFKEQ. The CDR3 nucleotides read TGTGCCAGCAGTAGATCGACGGCAACTAATGAAAAACTGTTTTTT. Translated: CASSRSTATNEKLFF.

The rearrangement links TRBV10-3 to TRBJ1-2; perhaps TRBD1 as D (6 bases). The ends were cut back, 5 bases at V and 7 bases at J, with 14 bases in the middle. From germline, CDR1 is ENHRY and CDR2 SYGVKD. The CDR3 runs 13 residues. The CDR3 spells CAISKDSGAGYTF. The CDR3 coding sequence is TGTGCCATCAGTAAGGACAGTGGAGCTGGCTACACCTTC.

The rearrangement uses TRBV7-2 and TRBJ2-3; D not certain. V lost 5 bases and J lost 2, with 2 bases in between. Germline CDR1 SGHTA, CDR2 FQGNSA. This CDR3 is 11 amino acids long. CDR3 sequence reads: CASSTTDTQYF. The CDR3 DNA reads as TGTGCCAGCAGCACCACAGATACGCAGTATTTT.

The chain joins TRBV27 to TRBJ2-5; no clear D gene. The CDR3 length is 11 residues. Germline values: CDR1 MNHEY, CDR2 SMNVEV (reference sequence). Between the trimmed V and J ends, which lost 9 bases and 4 bases, there was a span of 9 bases. The CDR3 coding sequence is TGTGCCAGTGCTTCGGGAGAGACCCAGTACTTC. The encoded protein is CASASGETQYF.

The chain uses TRBV27 and TRBJ2-7; TRBD1 or TRBD2 may be the D gene (5 bases each). V lost 2 bases to trimming and J lost 2 bases, with 19 bases between them. The CDR3 covers 17 residues. Germline CDR1 and CDR2: MNHEY and SMNVEV (reference sequence). CDR3 loop: CASSLVASGADPYEQYF. The CDR3 DNA is TGTGCCAGCAGTTTAGTTGCGTCCGGGGCGGACCCCTACGAGCAGTACTTC.

This clone was found a few times. The V and J genes are TRBV9 and TRBJ1-1; D not resolved. The CDR3 totals 15 residues. Germline assignment: CDR1 SGDLS and CDR2 YYNGEE. V was trimmed by 0 bases and J by 2 bases, leaving 11 bases between them. CDR3 loop: CASSVGLGVNTEAFF. The CDR3 bases are TGTGCCAGCAGCGTAGGGTTGGGCGTCAACACTGAAGCTTTCTTT.

Only one count was recorded for this clone. This chain uses TRBV5-4 with TRBJ2-5; TRBD2 matches 9 bases. The V and J ends lost 5 bases and 5 bases, in that order; junction bases with no gene match: 10. Germline assignment: CDR1 SGHNT and CDR2 YYREEE (reference sequence). CDR3 size: 15 residues. The CDR3 region has the DNA TGTGCCAGCAGGGAAGCGGGGGGCCGAGGGGAGACCCAGTACTTC. Its translation: CASREAGGRGETQYF.

The chain is built from TRBV6-5 and TRBJ1-2; maybe TRBD1 (6 bases). This CDR3 contains 15 residues. The V end lost 10 bases, the J end lost 3 bases, and 21 bases lay between the germline ends. CDR1 and CDR2 (germline): MNHEY, SVGAGI. The CDR3 here is CANRVDRRRDYGYTF. CDR3 coding DNA: TGTGCCAACAGAGTCGACAGGCGCCGGGACTATGGCTACACCTTC.

The chain employs TRBV27 and TRBJ1-2; 7 bases match TRBD1. Germline V gene data show CDR1 as MNHEY and CDR2 as SMNVEV (reference sequence). This CDR3 has 13 amino acids. The J segment lost 6 bases and the V segment lost 6 bases, leaving 7 bases of the junction unmatched. This chain's CDR3 is CASRPTGKDGYTF. CDR3 in DNA: TGTGCCAGCAGACCGACAGGGAAGGATGGCTACACCTTC.

V gene TRBV2 combines with J gene TRBJ2-2, with D perhaps assigned TRBD1 or TRBD2 (6 bases each). Germline V lookup: CDR1 SNHLY, CDR2 FYNNEI. Trimming stripped 5 bases from V and 7 bases from J, with 14 bases between. The CDR3 contains 14 residues. The CDR3: CASSRDGGGGELFF. As DNA, the CDR3 is TGTGCCAGCAGTAGGGACGGGGGCGGCGGGGAGCTGTTTTTT.